This TCR beta chain was observed in a study of blood T cell repertoires in COVID-19. For the study at large: Sources were T cells, B-cell-depleted T cells, or PBMCs; the material itself was cDNA or gDNA.

Deletions cut 2 bases from V and 3 bases from J, with 8 bases between. This CDR3 has 14 residues. The germline CDR1 and CDR2 sequences are SEHNR and FQNEAQ (reference sequence). How the authors handled the data: Counts of nucleated cells, estimated from reference gene primer amplification, were obtained. Measured with immunoSEQ multiplex PCR; TCRdb has only the in-frame clones, and not every one. V, J and clone size are those of that table, while D and trimming were read from the DNA. The data show approximately 200,000 clones, about four fifths seen once. Material: peripheral blood. The TCR originated in a woman in her 30s who had recovered from COVID-19. The chain joins TRBV7-9 to TRBJ1-3, with D uncertain. The CDR3 reads CASSLPGFGNTIYF. The CDR3 DNA sequence: TGTGCCAGCAGCTTACCGGGGTTTGGAAACACCATATATTTT. Supplemented by reference TRBV7-9 and TRBJ1-3, the full variable domain reads DTGVSQNPRHKITKRGQNVTFRCDPISEHNRLYWYRQTLGQGPEFLTYFQNEAQLEKSRLLSDRFSAERPKGSFSTLEIQRTEQGDSAMYLCASSLPGFGNTIYFGEGSWLTVV.